This TCR beta chain was identified in a study of cytomegalovirus exposure and HLA in healthy donors. The study's findings and limits: The study listed 164 cytomegalovirus-associated TCR beta chains. Per a later analysis, HLA-associated TCR beta chains showed more clonal expansion than other, equally common TCR beta chains.

To note about this clone: Its antigen is not known.

The PCR had 60 Vbeta and 13 Jbeta primers. The method was immunoSEQ multiplex PCR; TCRdb's version includes in-frame clones alone and lacks a portion of them. The sample contains about 150,000 clones, just under 80% of which appear only once. Sequenced: PBMCs. This sequence originates from a woman in her forties in good health and CMV-seropositive.

CDR3 coding DNA: TGTGCCAGCAGCTTCGGTGGCCCGACATACCTGCCCCTCTATGGCTACACCTTC. It codes for CASSFGGPTYLPLYGYTF. The chain carries TRBV5-6 and TRBJ1-2, with D uncertain. This CDR3 has 18 residues. Trimming stripped 2 bases from V and 4 bases from J, with 24 bases between. CDR1 SGHDT and CDR2 YYEEEE come from the germline V gene.